The rows below give T cell receptor beta chains drawn from one sample of a study of blood T cells in healthy people across ages. A single record per CDR3 protein comes from TCRdb applying MiXCR to the 5' RACE reads. The sample shows 780,000 or so distinct CDR3 sequences, about 61% of them seen only once. Sequences were obtained from blood. Receptors originate from a man in his forties or fifties in good health. The conserved cysteine and the conserved F or W are not part of the CDR3 here.

V	J	CDR3
TRBV7-2	TRBJ2-2	ASSLGVSHTGELF
TRBV21-1	TRBJ2-1	ASSKDAGHQTASFHNEQF
TRBV12-3/TRBV12-4	TRBJ2-5	ASSPFGGQGAGEQY
TRBV27	TRBJ2-1	ASSFSGGVYNEQF
TRBV6-2/TRBV6-3	TRBJ2-4	ASGLAVAKNIQY
TRBV7-3	TRBJ2-2	AGSRTSDRNTGELF
TRBV7-9	TRBJ1-2	ASSFDGAYGYT
TRBV3-1	TRBJ2-5	ASSQDAAEETQY
TRBV10-3	TRBJ2-3	AISETRTDTQY
TRBV12-3/TRBV12-4	TRBJ2-1	ASSRNLSGRPGGEQF
TRBV7-9	TRBJ1-6	ASSSSHGSPLH
TRBV5-1	TRBJ2-2	ASGDVRGANTGELF
TRBV10-3	TRBJ2-1	AISEFDRHNEQF
TRBV2	TRBJ2-2	ASSEMYPGELF
TRBV5-1	.	ASSLAGGPSSYNEQY
TRBV7-9	TRBJ1-2	ASSLPGDYGYT
TRBV27	TRBJ1-1	ASSPYANTEAF
TRBV5-1	TRBJ2-5	ASSEGRIQETQY
TRBV28	TRBJ2-7	ASSPGSGDEQY
TRBV19	TRBJ1-2	ASRTGQGSSDGGYT
TRBV27	TRBJ2-6	ASSLWSGARGANVLT
TRBV7-2	TRBJ2-1	ASSPGTSGIHEQF
TRBV20-1	TRBJ1-6	SASTGQGRTNSPLH
TRBV7-2	TRBJ1-5	ASSSDGQGNQPQH
TRBV29-1	TRBJ2-6	SVVTGSAGANVLT
TRBV6-2/TRBV6-3	TRBJ2-5	ASSQMNRRETQY
TRBV7-9	TRBJ2-3	ASSPREGATTDTQY
TRBV29-1	TRBJ1-1	SVEVSRGLNTEAF
TRBV7-3	TRBJ2-3	ASSLVAGGPSTDTQY